This T cell receptor (beta chain) stems from a study of CD8 T cells in ankylosing spondylitis. CDR3 size: 18 residues. As the method for making TCR beta libraries, quantitative 5'-RACE with molecular barcodes was used. From the 5' RACE reads, TCRdb called clonotypes with MiXCR, one entry per CDR3 protein. The sample contains around 13,000 distinct CDR3 sequences, 2.5% to 3% of which appear only once. This clonotype has ten or more counts. This sequence joins TRBV21-1 and TRBJ2-7; the table assigns TRBD2, which was not confirmed against the DNA. TRBV21-1 is shown as a pseudogene. The clonotype originates from a male donor with ankylosing spondylitis or in good health (not recorded which). Source material: blood, either unsorted or a sorted T cell fraction (not recorded which). CDR3 nucleotides: TGTGCCAGCAGCAAAAACCGCCAAACTAGCGGGAGCTTTTTCGAGCAGTACTTC. It is translated as CASSKNRQTSGSFFEQYF.